This TCR beta chain is drawn from a study of T cell responses to AZD1222 COVID-19 vaccine. Looked up from germline, CDR1 is SNHLY and CDR2 is FYNNEI. The CDR3 runs 15 residues. Trimming took off 6 bases at V and 6 bases at J, with 18 bases between the two ends. Clones were sequenced by immunoSEQ multiplex PCR, and TCRdb holds only the in-frame ones, with some missing. The data contain roughly 110,000 clones, about 85% of them singletons. Study conclusions and caveats: Reports say nearly half of spike-specific TCRs go after unmutated variant regions. Donors were mostly white British, more females; clonal diversity possibly underestimated. Just a handful of AZD1222 recipients tested seropositive at baseline.

Remarks on this clone: Its target is unknown.

The chain uses TRBV2 and TRBJ1-5; D may be TRBD1 (5 bases). The material sequenced was peripheral blood, taken on day 0 of AZD1222 vaccination. The source of this sequence is an adult in good health. In DNA form, the CDR3 reads TGTGCCAGCAGCACCGCCCGGGGAGGGGCTCAGCCCCAGCATTTT. Encoded protein: CASSTARGGAQPQHF.